This entry lists 7 T cell receptor beta chains sequenced from one sample in a study of blood T cell repertoires in COVID-19. Clones were read by immunoSEQ multiplex PCR, and TCRdb kept only the in-frame ones, dropping some. The data show around 700,000 clones, 75% to 90% seen once. The sample comprised peripheral blood. The receptor source for this set is a woman between 18 and 29 years old with acute or convalescent COVID-19.

The rearrangement uses TRBV7-8 and TRBJ2-2; D gene ambiguous. The CDR3 contains 16 residues. Between the trimmed V and J ends, which lost 2 bases and 1 base, there was a span of 11 bases. The germline CDR1 and CDR2 sequences are SGHVS and FQNEAQ. Here the CDR3 DNA reads TGTGCCAGCAGCTTAATGGGTAGCCTGAACACCGGGGAGCTGTTTTTT. This gives the protein CASSLMGSLNTGELFF.

The chain has TRBV5-1 and TRBJ2-7; D is undetermined. The CDR3 sequence is 14 residues long. V was clipped by 0 bases and J by 5 bases, with 12 bases between them. Germline V gene sequence: CDR1 SGHRS, CDR2 YFSETQ. The CDR3 DNA is TGCGCCAGCAGCTTGGTTCCGGAGCACAACGAGCAGTACTTC. It translates to CASSLVPEHNEQYF.

V and J are TRBV27 and TRBJ1-5, with D tentatively TRBD1 (5 bases). Germline V lookup: CDR1 MNHEY, CDR2 SMNVEV (reference sequence). This CDR3 is built from 15 residues. Trimming took 8 bases from V and 7 from J, leaving 21 bases between them. CDR3 sequence reads: CASDRRDREEQPQHF. DNA of the CDR3: TGTGCCAGCGACCGTCGGGACCGGGAGGAGCAGCCCCAGCATTTT.

This rearrangement joins TRBV9 to TRBJ2-3; TRBD2 matches at 15 bases. V lost 0 bases and J lost 8; bases outside the gene matches: 4. The CDR3 extends over 16 amino acids. Germline V gene lookup returns CDR1 SGDLS and CDR2 YYNGEE. The CDR3 spells CASSVEGTSGGSTQYF. The CDR3 DNA follows: TGTGCCAGCAGCGTAGAGGGGACTAGCGGGGGGAGTACGCAGTATTTT.

J is TRBJ2-3 and V is TRBV3-1 (or the pseudogene TRBV3-2), with 10 bases aligning to TRBD2. The germline V gene has CDR1 LGHDT and CDR2 YNNKEL (reference sequence). Germline trimming cut 0 bases from V and 4 bases from J; bases unmatched to any gene: 19. This CDR3 is 21 amino acids long. The CDR3 spells CASSQDGYGLAGAPGPDTQYF. CDR3 nucleotides: TGTGCCAGCAGCCAAGATGGGTATGGGCTAGCGGGGGCCCCGGGTCCAGATACGCAGTATTTT.

The chain uses TRBV28 and TRBJ1-1; D remains unclear. V was trimmed by 5 bases and J by 8 bases, leaving 12 bases between them. Germline values: CDR1 MDHEN, CDR2 SYDVKM. There are 12 residues in the CDR3. CDR3 sequence (DNA): TGTGCCAGCAGTCCCGACTCGGGGGAAGCTTTCTTT. This codes for CASSPDSGEAFF. Variable domain in full (rest from reference TRBV28 and TRBJ1-1): DVKVTQSSRYLVKRTGEKVFLECVQDMDHENMFWYRQDPGLGLRLIYFSYDVKMKEKGDIPEGYSVSREKKERFSLILESASTNQTSMYLCASSPDSGEAFFGQGTRLTVV.

V usage is TRBV11-2 and J usage is TRBJ1-2, with a possible D match to TRBD1 (5 bases). V was clipped by 3 bases and J by 7 bases, with 18 bases between them. The CDR3 is 15 residues long. Looked up from germline, CDR1 is SGHAT and CDR2 is FQNNGV. CDR3 sequence reads: CASSFISEGKGGYTF. DNA for the CDR3: TGTGCCAGCAGCTTTATATCGGAGGGGAAGGGTGGCTACACCTTC. Full variable domain (remainder filled in from reference TRBV11-2 and TRBJ1-2): EAGVAQSPRYKIIEKRQSVAFWCNPISGHATLYWYQQILGQGPKLLIQFQNNGVVDDSQLPKDRFSAERLKGVDSTLKIQPAKLEDSAVYLCASSFISEGKGGYTFGSGTRLTVV.